These 20 T cell receptor beta chains came from one sample sequenced in a study of early T cells in non-severe SARS-CoV-2 infection. TCRdb used MiXCR to reprocess the 5' RACE reads, holding one entry per CDR3 protein. The sample lists around 88,000 distinct CDR3 sequences, about 15% occurring once. The sample taken for sequencing was whole blood. The source of these receptors is an adult who was a healthcare worker with PCR-confirmed SARS-CoV-2 infection or an uninfected control (not recorded which).

This clonotype appeared a few times. A read error may produce the germline difference seen at one junction end. The CDR3 reads CGTGTGGRQPQHF. The CDR3, as DNA: TGTGGGACCGGGACAGGGGGCCGACAGCCCCAGCATTTT. The V and J genes are TRBV10-2 and TRBJ1-5, with TRBD1 identical over 12 bases. Germline assignment: CDR1 WSHSY and CDR2 SAAADI. The CDR3 extends over 13 amino acids.

The V gene is TRBV7-8, the J gene TRBJ2-3; unclear D gene. Trimming removed 5 bases from V and 6 bases from J, with 9 bases in between. Germline V gene data show CDR1 as SGHVS and CDR2 as FQNEAQ. CDR3 length equals 12 residues. CDR3 protein: CASSRLRDTQYF. CDR3 coding DNA: TGTGCCAGCAGCAGGTTAAGGGATACGCAGTATTTT.

This clonotype has only a few counts. The genes are TRBV12-5 and TRBJ2-3; D gene unclear. V was clipped by 1 base and J by 1 base, with 6 bases between them. This CDR3 comprises 14 residues. Germline assignment: CDR1 LGHNT and CDR2 FRNRAP. CDR3 region: CASGLGVRTDTQYF. CDR3 coding DNA: TGTGCTAGTGGTTTGGGGGTCCGCACAGATACGCAGTATTTT.

The rearrangement links TRBV29-1 to TRBJ1-1; 11 nucleotides agree with TRBD1. CDR3 length equals 14 residues. Unmatched junction bases numbered 14, after V lost 6 bases and J lost 11 bases. Germline assignment: CDR1 SQVTM and CDR2 ANQGSEA. The CDR3 coding sequence is TGCAGCGTCCTTGGGGATAGGACAGGGGGCGCGGCTTTCTTT. Its protein is CSVLGDRTGGAAFF.

This chain uses TRBV4-1 with TRBJ2-3; either TRBD1 or TRBD2 may fit D (7 bases each). The V end lost 0 bases, the J end lost 3 bases, and 13 bases lay between the germline ends. CDR1 is MGHRA and CDR2 is YSYEKL in the germline V gene. This CDR3 has 16 residues. The CDR3 sequence: CASSQDSGGATDTQYF. The CDR3 nucleotides read TGCGCCAGCAGCCAAGATTCAGGGGGGGCAACAGATACGCAGTATTTT.

The rearrangement joins TRBV19 to TRBJ2-2, with no clear D. The germline V gene has CDR1 LNHDA and CDR2 SQIVND (reference sequence). This CDR3 is built from 15 residues. V lost 3 bases and J lost 3, with 11 bases in between. The CDR3 sequence: CASSISGLDTGELFF. The DNA for the CDR3 is TGTGCCAGTAGTATTAGTGGGCTAGACACCGGGGAGCTGTTTTTT.

This clonotype was seen at least ten times. The V call is TRBV7-8, the J call TRBJ1-2; no clear D gene. Germline CDR1 SGHVS, CDR2 FQNEAQ. The ends were cut back, 5 bases at V and 6 bases at J, with 16 bases in the middle. The CDR3 length is 14 residues. The CDR3 DNA follows: TGTGCCAGCAGCCTGCCGACGGCACCGCATGGCTACACCTTC. It is translated as CASSLPTAPHGYTF.

This clonotype has more than one count but fewer than ten. This chain connects TRBV2 to TRBJ2-3; D is uncertain. The CDR3 contains 14 residues. V shed 4 bases and J shed 3 bases, with 11 bases lying between them. Germline-derived CDR1 and CDR2 are SNHLY and FYNNEI. CDR3 sequence: CASSGNLVTDTQYF. CDR3 DNA sequence: TGTGCCAGCAGTGGTAACTTGGTTACAGATACGCAGTATTTT.

The rearrangement links TRBV20-1 to TRBJ1-4; tentatively, D is TRBD1 (6 bases). Trimming stripped 3 bases from V and 8 bases from J, with 16 bases between. The germline V gene encodes CDR1 DFQATT and CDR2 SNEGSKA (reference sequence). The CDR3 has 14 amino acids. The CDR3 loop is CSASKPRGEEKLFF. The CDR3 nucleotides are TGCAGTGCTAGCAAGCCAAGGGGGGAAGAAAAACTGTTTTTT.

In this sample, this clonotype turned up a few times. The junction departs from germline at one end; a sequencing error may be responsible. The chain employs TRBV7-2 and TRBJ1-5; the D gene is possibly TRBD1 (6 bases). CDR3 length equals 14 residues. Germline V CDR1 and CDR2: SGHTA, FQGNSA. CDR3 loop: CASSVAQGNQPQHF. CDR3 sequence (DNA): TGTGCCAGCAGCGTAGCGCAGGGGAATCAGCCCCAGCATTTT.

This clonotype was picked up many times. The chain uses TRBV6-5 and TRBJ1-1; TRBD1 matches 9 bases. Germline CDR1 MNHEY, CDR2 SVGAGI. This CDR3 spans 13 amino acids. The V and J ends lost 9 bases and 6 bases, in that order; junction bases with no gene match: 8. The CDR3 loop is CASGDRAYSEAFF. CDR3 DNA sequence: TGTGCCAGTGGGGACAGGGCCTATTCTGAAGCTTTCTTT.

The gene calls are TRBV3-1 and TRBJ2-2; TRBD1 is a possible D gene (5 bases). The CDR3 sequence is 21 residues long. Trimming removed 2 bases at V and 0 bases at J, with 25 bases between. In germline, CDR1 is LGHDT, CDR2 YNNKEL (reference sequence). The CDR3 nucleotides read TGTGCCAGCAGCCAATACGCGATCTTGGACAAACCTTTTCCGAACACCGGGGAGCTGTTTTTT. Its translation is CASSQYAILDKPFPNTGELFF.

The table lists this clonotype with many counts. The V gene is TRBV14, the J gene TRBJ1-1; no firm D call. The CDR3 is made up of 12 amino acids. Between the trimmed V and J ends, which lost 2 bases and 5 bases, there was a span of 6 bases. Germline CDR1 reads SGHDN; CDR2 reads FVKESK. The CDR3 nucleotides are TGTGCCAGCAGCCAATACGGAACTGAAGCTTTCTTT. Protein: CASSQYGTEAFF.

The table lists this clonotype with a count of one. The chain has TRBV7-8 and TRBJ1-1, with D unresolved. Germline lookup yields CDR1 SGHVS and CDR2 FQNEAQ. V lost 6 bases to trimming and J lost 8 bases, with 13 bases between them. The length of the CDR3 is 12 residues. The CDR3 loop is CASSPIMPEAFF. The CDR3 region has the DNA TGTGCCAGCAGTCCAATCATGCCAGAAGCTTTCTTT.

The chain combines TRBV7-9 with TRBJ1-6; D might be TRBD1 (5 bases). The CDR3 is 14 amino acids. The germline V and J ends were trimmed by 8 bases and 5 bases, with 13 bases remaining between them. Germline V gives CDR1 SEHNR, CDR2 FQNEAQ (reference sequence). The CDR3 protein is CASLRWGDNSPLHF. The CDR3 DNA reads TGTGCCAGCCTTAGGTGGGGGGATAATTCACCCCTCCACTTT.

The J gene is TRBJ2-5, the V gene TRBV29-1; tentative D call: TRBD2 (5 bases). Germline V gives CDR1 SQVTM, CDR2 ANQGSEA. CDR3 length: 12 residues. Trimming cost V 1 base and J 2 bases, with 5 bases left between them. CDR3 coding DNA: TGCAGCGTTGAAGGACTACAAGAGACCCAGTACTTC. Translating gives CSVEGLQETQYF.

This clonotype was counted many times. At one end the junction does not follow the germline gene, possibly because of a read error. This sequence joins TRBV29-1 and TRBJ1-1; D is unresolved. Looked up from germline, CDR1 is SQVTM and CDR2 is ANQGSEA. The CDR3 contains 10 residues. The CDR3 region is CSVGASFAVF. CDR3 sequence (DNA): TGCAGCGTCGGCGCCTCCTTCGCCGTCTTT.

This clonotype was recorded at least ten times. The rearrangement joins TRBV7-2 to TRBJ1-1; 7 bases agree with TRBD1. From germline, CDR1 is SGHTA and CDR2 FQGNSA. The CDR3 loop spans 16 amino acids. V trimming: 3 bases; J trimming: 4 bases; junction bases outside the gene matches: 11. The CDR3 region is CASSLLGRGLGTEAFF. CDR3 nucleotides: TGTGCCAGCAGCTTGTTAGGTAGGGGGCTCGGCACTGAAGCTTTCTTT.

This clonotype was seen only a few times. The V and J genes are TRBV2 and TRBJ1-5; weak D call: TRBD1 (5 bases). Germline loops: CDR1 SNHLY, CDR2 FYNNEI. CDR3 length: 14 amino acids. V shed 7 bases and J shed 2 bases, with 12 bases lying between them. CDR3 bases: TGTGCCAGCACTCCCCAGGGAGGCAATCAGCCCCAGCATTTT. It yields the protein CASTPQGGNQPQHF.

V usage is TRBV5-1 and J usage is TRBJ1-1, with D unclear. Trimming took 0 bases from V and 0 from J, leaving 6 bases between them. CDR3 length: 14 amino acids. Germline V lookup: CDR1 SGHRS, CDR2 YFSETQ. This chain's CDR3 is CASSLARMNTEAFF. Here the CDR3 DNA reads TGCGCCAGCAGCTTGGCCCGGATGAACACTGAAGCTTTCTTT.